Detailed here is one TCR beta chain. What this receptor recognizes is not known. Per-base qualities were not stored, and no clone one base away is much larger. At the junction V is shortened by 3 bases and J by 2 bases, with 7 bases in between. The CDR3 numbers 13 residues from cysteine through phenylalanine. Only the CDR3 DNA is retained, 39 bases long and in frame from the first base. The germline V gene gives CDR1 as SGHAT and CDR2 as FQNNGV. This specimen comes from a study of control samples from healthy donors and cancer patients (TCRdb year 2020). Libraries were prepared through the immunoSEQ multiplex PCR assay. TCRdb carries this immuneACCESS record with in-frame sequences only. Its versions omit some clonotypes, under half of them owing to an unresolved V gene in the studies checked, with the rest unexplained. The sample table contains roughly 40,000 clones; only one count was recorded for about 93% of them. In total, the top ten clones hold around 4% of the sample.

The TCR sequence derives from a woman in her forties or fifties in good health. Recombination linked TRBV11-2 to TRBJ1-2, with a weak D call of TRBD1 (5 bases match). The sequencing input was blood. Here the CDR3 is given as CASSFGGNYGYTF. Read as DNA, the sequence is TGTGCCAGCAGCTTTGGGGGAAACTATGGCTACACCTTC.